This T cell receptor (beta chain) was observed in a study of glioma-infiltrating T cells. About the study: Presurgical dexamethasone in glioma patients lasted six or fewer days.

From germline, CDR1 is MNHEY and CDR2 SMNVEV (reference sequence). The CDR3 covers 14 residues. V lost 0 bases to trimming and J lost 3 bases, with 6 bases between them. This clonotype has ten or more counts. The iRepertoire nested amplicon-rescue multiplex PCR amplified TCR alpha and beta CDR3s from RNA. TCRdb re-called the multiplex PCR reads with MiXCR, one entry per CDR3 protein. The sample carries a few hundred thousand distinct CDR3 sequences, 35% to 45% recorded once. Sequencing was performed on glioma tissue, nonneoplastic brain tissue, or PBMCs (not recorded which). This clonotype originated in a human donor with low-grade glioma or glioblastoma, undergoing nonglioma brain surgery, or in good health (not recorded which). The chain couples TRBV27 to TRBJ2-1; D remains ambiguous. CDR3 DNA: TGTGCCAGCAGTTTATCGTCCTTCTACAATGAGCAGTTCTTC. It is translated as CASSLSSFYNEQFF.